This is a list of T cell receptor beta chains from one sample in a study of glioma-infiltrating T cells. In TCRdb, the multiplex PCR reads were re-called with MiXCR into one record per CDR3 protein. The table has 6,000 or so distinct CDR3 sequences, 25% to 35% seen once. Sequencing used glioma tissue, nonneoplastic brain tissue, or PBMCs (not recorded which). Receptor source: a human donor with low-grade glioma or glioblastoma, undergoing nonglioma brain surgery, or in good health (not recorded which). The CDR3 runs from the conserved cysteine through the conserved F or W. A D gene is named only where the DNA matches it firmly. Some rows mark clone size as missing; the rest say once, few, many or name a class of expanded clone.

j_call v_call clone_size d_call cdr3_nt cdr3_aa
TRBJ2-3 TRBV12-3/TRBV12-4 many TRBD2 TGTGCCAGCAGCCCGACAGGACTAGCGGGCACAGATACGCAGTATTTT CASSPTGLAGTDTQYF
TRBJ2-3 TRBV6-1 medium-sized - TGTGCCAGCAGATATGGGAGCACAGATACGCAGTATTTT CASRYGSTDTQYF
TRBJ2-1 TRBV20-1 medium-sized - TGCAGTGCTGGATTCGTTTTAGAGCAGTTCTTC CSAGFVLEQFF
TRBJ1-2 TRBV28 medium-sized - TGTGCCAGCAGCCGGGGGCTCAATGGAGTCTATGGCTACACCTTC CASSRGLNGVYGYTF
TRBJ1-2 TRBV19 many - TGTGCCAGTAGTATACGCGCAGTCACCTATGGCTACACCTTC CASSIRAVTYGYTF
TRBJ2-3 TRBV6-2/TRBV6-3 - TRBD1 TGTGCCAGCAGTTCAGGGACAGGGAGCACAGATACGCAGTATTTT CASSSGTGSTDTQYF
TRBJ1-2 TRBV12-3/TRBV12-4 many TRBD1 TGTGCCAGCAGCCTGGGGCAGGGGGCTGGCTACACCTTC CASSLGQGAGYTF
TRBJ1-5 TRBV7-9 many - TGTGCCAGCAGCTTAGACGGGCTGCTGTCCGGGCCCCAGCATTTT CASSLDGLLSGPQHF
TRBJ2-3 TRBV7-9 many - TGTGCCAGCAGGTGGAACACAGATACGCAGTATTTT CASRWNTDTQYF
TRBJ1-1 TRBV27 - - TGTTCCCGCCTTTTCTTAGCATCTCCGACCCCTGACGCTTTCTTT CSRLFLASPTPDAFF
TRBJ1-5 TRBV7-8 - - TGTTCCAGCCTCCCGGACGGGGGGAAAAGCAAGCAGCCCCAGCAGTTT CSSLPDGGKSKQPQQF
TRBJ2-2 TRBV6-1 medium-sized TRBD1 TGTGCCAGGGGGGGGACAGGGCCCACCGGGGAGCTGTTTTTT CARGGTGPTGELFF
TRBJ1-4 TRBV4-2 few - TGTGCCAGCAGCCAAGAGAAGGGAACTAATGAAAAACTGTTTTTT CASSQEKGTNEKLFF
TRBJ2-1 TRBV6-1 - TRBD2 TGTGCCAGCAGTGCGGAACTAGCGGGATACAATGAGCAGTTCTTC CASSAELAGYNEQFF
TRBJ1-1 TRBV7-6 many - TGTGCCAGCAGCTTCGGACAGCCCCAAGGTGGATTCATGAACACTGAAGCTTTCTTT CASSFGQPQGGFMNTEAFF
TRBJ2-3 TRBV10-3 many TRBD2 TGTGCCATCAATAGTGTTACTAGCGGGAGCACAGATACGCAGTATTTT CAINSVTSGSTDTQYF
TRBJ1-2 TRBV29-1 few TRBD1 TGCAGCGTTCAGGGGGCCAGAAACTATGGCTACACCTTC CSVQGARNYGYTF